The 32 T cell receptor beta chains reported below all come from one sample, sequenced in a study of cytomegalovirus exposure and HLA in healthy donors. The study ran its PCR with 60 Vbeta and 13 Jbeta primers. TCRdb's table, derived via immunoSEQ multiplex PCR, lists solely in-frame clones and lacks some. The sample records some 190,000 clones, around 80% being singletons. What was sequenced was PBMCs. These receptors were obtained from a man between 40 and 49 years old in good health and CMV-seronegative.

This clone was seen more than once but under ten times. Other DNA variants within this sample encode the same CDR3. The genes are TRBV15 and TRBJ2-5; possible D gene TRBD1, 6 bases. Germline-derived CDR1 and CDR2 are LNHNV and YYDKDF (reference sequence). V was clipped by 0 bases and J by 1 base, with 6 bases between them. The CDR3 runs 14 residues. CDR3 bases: TGTGCCACCAGCAGAGACAGGGGCCAAGAGACCCAGTACTTC. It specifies CATSRDRGQETQYF.

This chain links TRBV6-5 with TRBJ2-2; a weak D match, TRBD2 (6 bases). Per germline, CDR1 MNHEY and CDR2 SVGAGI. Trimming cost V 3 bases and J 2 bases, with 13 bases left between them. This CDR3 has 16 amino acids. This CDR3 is CASSYRVSGNTGELFF. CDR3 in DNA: TGTGCCAGCAGTTATCGAGTTAGCGGAAACACCGGGGAGCTGTTTTTT.

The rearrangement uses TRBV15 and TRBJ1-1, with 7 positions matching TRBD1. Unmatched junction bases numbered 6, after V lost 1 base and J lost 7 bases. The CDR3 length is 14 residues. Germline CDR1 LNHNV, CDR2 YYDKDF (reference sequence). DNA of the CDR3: TGTGCCACCAGCAGAGTTGAGGGGACAGTTGAAGCTTTCTTT. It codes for CATSRVEGTVEAFF.

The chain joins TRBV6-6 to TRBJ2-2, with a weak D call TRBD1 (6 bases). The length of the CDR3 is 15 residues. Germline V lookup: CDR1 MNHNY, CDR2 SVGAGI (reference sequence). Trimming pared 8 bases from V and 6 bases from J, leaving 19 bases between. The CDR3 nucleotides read TGTGCCAGCGGAGATACAGGGAGTATTGCCGGGGAGCTGTTTTTT. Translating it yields CASGDTGSIAGELFF.

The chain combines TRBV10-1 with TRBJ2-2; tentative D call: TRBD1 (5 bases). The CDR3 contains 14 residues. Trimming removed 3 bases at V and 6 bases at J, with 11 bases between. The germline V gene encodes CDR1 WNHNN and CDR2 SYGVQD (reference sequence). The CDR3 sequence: CASSERQGPGELFF. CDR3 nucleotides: TGCGCCAGCAGTGAAAGGCAGGGCCCCGGGGAGCTGTTTTTT.

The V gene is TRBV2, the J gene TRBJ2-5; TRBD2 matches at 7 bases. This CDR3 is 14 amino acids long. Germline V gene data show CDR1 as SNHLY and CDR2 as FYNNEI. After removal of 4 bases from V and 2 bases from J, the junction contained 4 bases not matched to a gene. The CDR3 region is CASSGRTRQETQYF. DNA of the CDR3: TGTGCCAGCAGTGGTCGGACTAGGCAAGAGACCCAGTACTTC.

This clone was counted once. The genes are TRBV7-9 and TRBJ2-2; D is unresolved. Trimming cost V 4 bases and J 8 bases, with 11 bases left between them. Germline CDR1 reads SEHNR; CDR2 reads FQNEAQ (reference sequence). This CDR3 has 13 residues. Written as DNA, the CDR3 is TGTGCCAGCAGCTCAACCGGGTTGGGGGAGCTGTTTTTT. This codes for CASSSTGLGELFF.

CDR3 in DNA: TGTGCCAGCAGCGTAGGCTGGGGGGATCAGCCCCAGCATTTT. Its protein is CASSVGWGDQPQHF. This chain uses TRBV9 with TRBJ1-5; the D gene is possibly TRBD1 (5 bases). The CDR3 has 14 residues. The V end was cut by 0 bases, the J end by 5 bases, with 9 bases between. Germline V gene data show CDR1 as SGDLS and CDR2 as YYNGEE.

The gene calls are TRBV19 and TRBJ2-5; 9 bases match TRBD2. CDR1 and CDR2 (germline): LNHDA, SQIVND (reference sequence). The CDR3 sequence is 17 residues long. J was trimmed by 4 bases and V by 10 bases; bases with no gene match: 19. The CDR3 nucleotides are TGTGCCACCCAGCGGCGACTTCAGACTAGCGGTGGAGAGACCCAGTACTTC. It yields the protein CATQRRLQTSGGETQYF.

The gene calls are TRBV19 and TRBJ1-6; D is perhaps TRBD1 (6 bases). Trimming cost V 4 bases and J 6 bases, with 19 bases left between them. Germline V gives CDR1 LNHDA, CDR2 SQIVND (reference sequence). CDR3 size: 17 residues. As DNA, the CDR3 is TGTGCCAGTAGTACGCGTAATCTGGGACACGGTAATTCACCCCTCCACTTT. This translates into CASSTRNLGHGNSPLHF.

The CDR3 loop is CASSLATRGGYTF. The CDR3 coding sequence is TGTGCCAGCAGCTTGGCTACCAGGGGAGGCTACACCTTC. The chain uses TRBV5-6 and TRBJ1-2; D perhaps matches TRBD1 (6 bases). The V end lost 0 bases, the J end lost 8 bases, and 11 bases lay between the germline ends. Germline CDR1 is SGHDT and CDR2 is YYEEEE. The CDR3 runs to 13 residues.

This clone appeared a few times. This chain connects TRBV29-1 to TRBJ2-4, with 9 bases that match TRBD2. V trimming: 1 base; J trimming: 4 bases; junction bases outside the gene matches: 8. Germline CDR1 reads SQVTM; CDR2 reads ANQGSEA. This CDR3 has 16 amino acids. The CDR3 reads CSVEGGIAGEKNIQYF. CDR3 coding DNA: TGCAGCGTTGAAGGCGGGATAGCGGGGGAGAAAAACATTCAGTACTTC. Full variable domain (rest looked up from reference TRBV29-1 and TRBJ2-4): SAVISQKPSRDICQRGTSLTIQCQVDSQVTMMFWYRQQPGQSLTLIATANQGSEATYESGFVIDKFPISRPNLTFSTLTVSNMSPEDSSIYLCSVEGGIAGEKNIQYFGAGTRLSVL.

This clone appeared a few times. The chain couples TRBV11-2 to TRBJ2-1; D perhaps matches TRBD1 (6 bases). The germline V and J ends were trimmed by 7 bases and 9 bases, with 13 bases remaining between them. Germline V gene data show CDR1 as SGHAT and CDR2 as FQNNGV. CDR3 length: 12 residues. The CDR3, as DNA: TGTGCCAGCACGCTCAGGGGCGGTGAGCAGTTCTTC. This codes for CASTLRGGEQFF.

Here the CDR3 DNA reads TGTGCCAGCAGCTTAGAGGGCTTAGCGGGATTGGTCGGGGAGCTGTTTTTT. It encodes CASSLEGLAGLVGELFF. The gene calls are TRBV7-8 and TRBJ2-2; 8 nucleotides match TRBD2. The CDR3 is 17 amino acids. Germline CDR1 reads SGHVS; CDR2 reads FQNEAQ. J gave up 7 bases and V 1 base, and 11 bases lay outside the gene matches.

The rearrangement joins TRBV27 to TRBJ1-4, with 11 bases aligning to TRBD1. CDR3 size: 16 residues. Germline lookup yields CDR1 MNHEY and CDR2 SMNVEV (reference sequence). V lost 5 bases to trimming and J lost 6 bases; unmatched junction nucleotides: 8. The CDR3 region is CASSRLPGQGDEKLFF. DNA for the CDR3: TGTGCCAGCAGTCGACTTCCGGGACAGGGGGATGAAAAACTGTTTTTT.

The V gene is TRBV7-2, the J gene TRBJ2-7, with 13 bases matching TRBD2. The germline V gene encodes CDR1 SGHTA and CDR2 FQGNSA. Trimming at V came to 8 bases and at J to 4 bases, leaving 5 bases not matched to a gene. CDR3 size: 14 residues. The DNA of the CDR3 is TGTGCCAGCCAAACTAGCGGGGGGGCATACGAGCAGTACTTC. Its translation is CASQTSGGAYEQYF.

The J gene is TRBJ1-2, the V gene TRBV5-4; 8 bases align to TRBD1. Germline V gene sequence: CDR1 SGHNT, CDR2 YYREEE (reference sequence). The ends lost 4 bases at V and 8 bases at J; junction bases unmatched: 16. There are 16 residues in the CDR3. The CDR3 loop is CASSRAKDRVPPGYTF. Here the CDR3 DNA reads TGTGCCAGCAGCCGCGCTAAGGACAGGGTCCCACCAGGCTACACCTTC. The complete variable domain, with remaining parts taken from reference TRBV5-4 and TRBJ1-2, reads ETGVTQSPTHLIKTRGQQVTLRCSSQSGHNTVSWYQQALGQGPQFIFQYYREEENGRGNFPPRFSGLQFPNYSSELNVNALELDDSALYLCASSRAKDRVPPGYTFGSGTRLTVV.

CDR3 DNA sequence: TGCGCCAGCAGCTTGGACTTGGACAGGAGAGGAAACACCATATATTTT. Translated, it gives CASSLDLDRRGNTIYF. The rearrangement joins TRBV5-1 to TRBJ1-3; 7 bases match TRBD1. This CDR3 has 16 residues. Germline V gene lookup returns CDR1 SGHRS and CDR2 YFSETQ. With V trimmed by 0 bases and J by 4 bases, 7 bases remained unmatched.

The CDR3 here is CASSASRNTGELFF. CDR3 sequence (DNA): TGTGCCAGTAGTGCTAGCAGGAACACCGGGGAGCTGTTTTTT. The V and J genes are TRBV19 and TRBJ2-2, with a weak D call TRBD2 (5 bases). V was pared by 5 bases and J by 1 base, with 8 bases between. The CDR3 has 14 amino acids. CDR1 LNHDA and CDR2 SQIVND come from the germline V gene (reference sequence).

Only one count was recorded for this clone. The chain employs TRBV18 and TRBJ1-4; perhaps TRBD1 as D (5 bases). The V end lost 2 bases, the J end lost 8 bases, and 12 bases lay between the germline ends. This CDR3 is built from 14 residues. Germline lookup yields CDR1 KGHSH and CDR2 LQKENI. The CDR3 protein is CASSPDRVIEKLFF. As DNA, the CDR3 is TGTGCCAGCTCACCAGACAGAGTCATCGAAAAACTGTTTTTT.

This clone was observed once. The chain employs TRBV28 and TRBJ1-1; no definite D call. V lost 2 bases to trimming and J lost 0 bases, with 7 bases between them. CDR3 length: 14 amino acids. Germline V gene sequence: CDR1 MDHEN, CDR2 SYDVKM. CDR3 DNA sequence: TGTGCCAGCAGTTTACCCAGGATGAACACTGAAGCTTTCTTT. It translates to CASSLPRMNTEAFF.

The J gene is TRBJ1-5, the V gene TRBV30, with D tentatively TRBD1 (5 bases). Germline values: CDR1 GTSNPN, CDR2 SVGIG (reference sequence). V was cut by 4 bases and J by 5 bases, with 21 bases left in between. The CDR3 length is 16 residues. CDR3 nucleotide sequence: TGTGCCTGGACCACCAGATCGGGGGTTTTCCATCAGCCCCAGCATTTT. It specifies CAWTTRSGVFHQPQHF.

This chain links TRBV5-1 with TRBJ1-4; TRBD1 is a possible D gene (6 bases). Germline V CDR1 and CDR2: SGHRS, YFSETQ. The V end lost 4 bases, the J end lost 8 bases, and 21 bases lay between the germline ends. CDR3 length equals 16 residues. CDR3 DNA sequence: TGCGCCAGCAGCCCCTCTACAGGGTTGTCTTCCGAAAAACTGTTTTTT. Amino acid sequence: CASSPSTGLSSEKLFF.

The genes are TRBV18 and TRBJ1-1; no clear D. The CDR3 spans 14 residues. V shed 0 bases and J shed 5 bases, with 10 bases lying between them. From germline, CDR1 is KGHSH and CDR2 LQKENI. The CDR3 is CASSPPIQWTEAFF. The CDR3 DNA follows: TGTGCCAGCTCACCACCGATACAGTGGACTGAAGCTTTCTTT.

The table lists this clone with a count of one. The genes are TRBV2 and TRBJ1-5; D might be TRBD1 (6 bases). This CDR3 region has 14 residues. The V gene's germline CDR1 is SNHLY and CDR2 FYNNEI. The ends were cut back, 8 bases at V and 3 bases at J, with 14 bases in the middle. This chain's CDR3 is CASARGGYNQPQHF. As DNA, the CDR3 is TGTGCCAGCGCACGCGGGGGCTACAATCAGCCCCAGCATTTT.

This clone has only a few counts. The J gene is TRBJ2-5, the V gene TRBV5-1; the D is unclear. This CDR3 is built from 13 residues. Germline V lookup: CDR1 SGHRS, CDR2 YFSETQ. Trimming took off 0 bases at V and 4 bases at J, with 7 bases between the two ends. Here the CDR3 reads CASSLGEVETQYF. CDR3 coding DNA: TGCGCCAGCAGCTTGGGCGAGGTAGAGACCCAGTACTTC.

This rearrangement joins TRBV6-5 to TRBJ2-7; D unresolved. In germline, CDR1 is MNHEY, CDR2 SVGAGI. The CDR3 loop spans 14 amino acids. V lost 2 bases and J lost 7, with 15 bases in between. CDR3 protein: CASSYTRAEGEQYF. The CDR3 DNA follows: TGTGCCAGCAGTTACACACGCGCGGAAGGTGAGCAGTACTTC.

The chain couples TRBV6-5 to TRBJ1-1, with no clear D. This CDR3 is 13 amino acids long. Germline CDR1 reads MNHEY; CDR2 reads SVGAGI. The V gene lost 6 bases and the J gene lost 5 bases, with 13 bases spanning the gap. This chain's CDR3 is CASSRTSGTEAFF. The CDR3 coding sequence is TGTGCCAGCAGCCGAACCTCGGGTACTGAAGCTTTCTTT.

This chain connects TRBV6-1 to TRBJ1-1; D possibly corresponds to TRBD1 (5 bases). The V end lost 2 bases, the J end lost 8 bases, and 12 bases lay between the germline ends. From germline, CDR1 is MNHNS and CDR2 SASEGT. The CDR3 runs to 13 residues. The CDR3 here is CASSEYFGGEAFF. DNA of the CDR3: TGTGCCAGCAGTGAATACTTCGGGGGGGAAGCTTTCTTT.

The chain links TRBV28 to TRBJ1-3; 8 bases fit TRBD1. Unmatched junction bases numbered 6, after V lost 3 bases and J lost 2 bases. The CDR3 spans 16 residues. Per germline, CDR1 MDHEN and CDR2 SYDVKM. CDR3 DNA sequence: TGTGCCAGCAGTTTGGCCGGGACAGGTACTGGAAACACCATATATTTT. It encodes CASSLAGTGTGNTIYF.

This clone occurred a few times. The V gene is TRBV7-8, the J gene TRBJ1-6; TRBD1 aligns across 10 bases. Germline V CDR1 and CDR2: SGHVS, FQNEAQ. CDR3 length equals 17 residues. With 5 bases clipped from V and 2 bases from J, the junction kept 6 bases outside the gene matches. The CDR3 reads CASSPLGTGAYNSPLHF. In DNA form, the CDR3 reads TGTGCCAGCAGCCCTTTGGGGACAGGGGCCTATAATTCACCCCTCCACTTT.

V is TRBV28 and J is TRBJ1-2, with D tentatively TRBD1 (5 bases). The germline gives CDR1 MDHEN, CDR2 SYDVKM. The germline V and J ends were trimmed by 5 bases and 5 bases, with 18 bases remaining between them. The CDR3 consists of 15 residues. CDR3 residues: CASSAASTDSYGYTF. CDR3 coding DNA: TGTGCCAGCAGTGCCGCCTCGACAGACTCGTATGGCTACACCTTC.